The 26 T cell receptor beta chains given below trace back to one sample, sequenced in a study of shared clonotypes between healthy human individuals. Measured with immunoSEQ multiplex PCR; TCRdb has only the in-frame clones, and not every one. Of some 300,000 clones listed, 73% are singletons. Material for sequencing was memory CD4+ T cells sorted from blood. The sample's subset: CD45RA-negative fraction. These receptors originate from a man younger than 45 in good health.

The rearrangement joins TRBV29-1 to TRBJ2-1, with TRBD1 matching over 9 bases. The CDR3 spans 13 residues. With 6 bases clipped from V and 0 bases from J, the junction kept 0 bases outside the gene matches. Germline values: CDR1 SQVTM, CDR2 ANQGSEA. The CDR3 loop is CSVTGGSYNEQFF. CDR3 DNA sequence: TGCAGCGTGACAGGGGGCTCCTACAATGAGCAGTTCTTC.

Many counts were recorded for this clone. The rearrangement links TRBV2 to TRBJ1-1, with D unclear. CDR1 and CDR2 (germline): SNHLY, FYNNEI. The CDR3 is 13 residues long. The V end was cut by 5 bases, the J end by 2 bases, with 9 bases between. Here the CDR3 reads CASSIQINTEAFF. CDR3 nucleotide sequence: TGTGCCAGCAGTATACAGATTAACACTGAAGCTTTCTTT.

The chain joins TRBV7-9 to TRBJ2-1; no definite D call. Trimming pared 6 bases from V and 6 bases from J, leaving 12 bases between. The CDR3 loop spans 13 amino acids. The germline CDR1 and CDR2 sequences are SEHNR and FQNEAQ (reference sequence). The DNA for the CDR3 is TGTGCCAGCAGGATTCAAGGAAGCAATGAGCAGTTCTTC. Protein: CASRIQGSNEQFF.

A few counts support this clone. In the same sample, other DNA sequences code for this CDR3. The rearrangement uses TRBV18 and TRBJ2-3; no firm D call. The CDR3 is made up of 13 amino acids. V was shortened by 2 bases and J by 3 bases, with 6 bases between the two germline ends. Germline CDR1 is KGHSH and CDR2 is LQKENI. The CDR3 loop is CASSPASTDTQYF. The DNA of the CDR3 is TGTGCCAGCTCACCAGCGTCGACAGATACGCAGTATTTT.

The chain is built from TRBV10-3 and TRBJ1-3; no firm D call. In germline, CDR1 is ENHRY, CDR2 SYGVKD. V shed 0 bases and J shed 0 bases, with 6 bases lying between them. CDR3 size: 15 residues. The CDR3 loop is CAISESGSSGNTIYF. DNA of the CDR3: TGTGCCATCAGTGAGTCCGGGTCCTCTGGAAACACCATATATTTT.

This rearrangement joins TRBV7-2 to TRBJ1-3; no clear D gene. Looked up from germline, CDR1 is SGHTA and CDR2 is FQGNSA. The ends were cut back, 0 bases at V and 2 bases at J, with 14 bases in the middle. CDR3 length equals 17 residues. The CDR3 protein is CASSLAAAKAPGNTIYF. DNA of the CDR3: TGTGCCAGCAGCTTAGCGGCAGCGAAGGCTCCTGGAAACACCATATATTTT. The whole variable domain, filled in from reference TRBV7-2 and TRBJ1-3, reads GAGVSQSPSNKVTEKGKDVELRCDPISGHTALYWYRQSLGQGLEFLIYFQGNSAPDKSGLPSDRFSAERTGGSVSTLTIQRTQQEDSAVYLCASSLAAAKAPGNTIYFGEGSWLTVV.

The chain employs TRBV19 and TRBJ1-4, with 7 bases aligning to TRBD1. The germline V gene has CDR1 LNHDA and CDR2 SQIVND (reference sequence). This CDR3 contains 13 residues. J lost 7 bases, V lost 7 bases, and 6 bases had no gene match. The CDR3 loop is CASKTGRSEKLFF. The CDR3 nucleotides read TGTGCCAGTAAGACAGGGCGGAGTGAAAAACTGTTTTTT.

This chain uses TRBV29-1 with TRBJ2-1; 9 nucleotides match TRBD2. Germline CDR1 and CDR2: SQVTM and ANQGSEA. J gave up 0 bases and V 5 bases, and 8 bases lay outside the gene matches. There are 16 residues in the CDR3. The CDR3 loop reads CSVLPPSGISYNEQFF. The CDR3 bases are TGCAGCGTTCTACCACCTAGCGGGATCTCCTACAATGAGCAGTTCTTC.

V is TRBV7-7 and J is TRBJ2-5; D not resolved. From germline, CDR1 is SSHAT and CDR2 FNYEAQ (reference sequence). The CDR3 length is 15 residues. Trimming cost V 1 base and J 0 bases, with 9 bases left between them. CDR3: CASSLVGTNQETQYF. The CDR3 DNA is TGTGCCAGCAGCTTAGTAGGCACCAACCAAGAGACCCAGTACTTC.

The chain uses TRBV5-1 and TRBJ2-7; 7 nucleotides align to TRBD1. With V trimmed by 5 bases and J by 1 base, 6 bases remained unmatched. Germline assignment: CDR1 SGHRS and CDR2 YFSETQ. This CDR3 has 14 residues. CDR3 region: CASSRQGPSYEQYF. The CDR3, as DNA: TGCGCCAGCAGTAGACAGGGCCCTTCCTACGAGCAGTACTTC.

This chain links TRBV4-1 with TRBJ2-7, with D perhaps matching TRBD1 or TRBD2 (5 bases each). Germline V gene lookup returns CDR1 MGHRA and CDR2 YSYEKL. Trimming pared 4 bases from V and 2 bases from J, leaving 30 bases between. This CDR3 is built from 20 residues. Here the CDR3 DNA reads TGCGCCAGCAGCCGCACCTGGGTCGGAGTCGAGGGGTCCGTGACCTACGAGCAGTACTTC. This encodes CASSRTWVGVEGSVTYEQYF.

The chain joins TRBV29-1 to TRBJ1-2; 7 bases match TRBD1. The CDR3 contains 13 residues. Germline-derived CDR1 and CDR2 are SQVTM and ANQGSEA. Losses at the gene ends were 6 bases for V and 4 bases for J; bases not matched to a gene: 8. CDR3 amino acids: CSVRQGGGYGYTF. The CDR3 nucleotides read TGCAGCGTCCGACAGGGAGGAGGCTATGGCTACACCTTC. Drawing the rest from reference TRBV29-1 and TRBJ1-2, the complete variable domain is SAVISQKPSRDICQRGTSLTIQCQVDSQVTMMFWYRQQPGQSLTLIATANQGSEATYESGFVIDKFPISRPNLTFSTLTVSNMSPEDSSIYLCSVRQGGGYGYTFGSGTRLTVV.

In the case of this clone: Additional DNA sequences in this sample encode the identical CDR3. This chain connects TRBV19 to TRBJ2-1, with D possibly matching TRBD1 (5 bases). Looked up from germline, CDR1 is LNHDA and CDR2 is SQIVND (reference sequence). The germline V and J ends were trimmed by 2 bases and 9 bases, with 11 bases remaining between them. The CDR3 has 13 residues. The CDR3: CASSIRTSGEQFF. The DNA of the CDR3 is TGTGCCAGTAGTATAAGGACATCGGGTGAGCAGTTCTTC.

V and J are TRBV5-4 and TRBJ2-4; 14 nucleotides line up with TRBD2. Germline-derived CDR1 and CDR2 are SGHNT and YYREEE (reference sequence). CDR3 length: 18 amino acids. The junction had 12 bases not matched to a gene; V was cut back by 4 bases and J by 6 bases. The CDR3 here is CASSPGTSGSFRPNIQYF. The CDR3 DNA is TGTGCCAGCAGCCCGGGGACTAGCGGGAGTTTTAGGCCAAACATTCAGTACTTC.

This clone was seen repeatedly, ten times or more. The CDR3 region is CASSGRVRGPYNEQFF. The CDR3 DNA reads TGTGCCAGTAGTGGCCGGGTTCGCGGCCCATACAATGAGCAGTTCTTC. The chain recombines TRBV19 with TRBJ2-1; D remains ambiguous. The V and J ends lost 5 bases and 4 bases respectively, with 18 bases between them. The length of the CDR3 is 16 residues. Looked up from germline, CDR1 is LNHDA and CDR2 is SQIVND (reference sequence).

The chain has TRBV19 and TRBJ2-5; 8 nucleotides agree with TRBD1. The CDR3 contains 15 residues. Germline CDR1 reads LNHDA; CDR2 reads SQIVND (reference sequence). Losses at the gene ends were 4 bases for V and 5 bases for J; bases not matched to a gene: 9. The CDR3 nucleotides read TGTGCCAGTAGTAAACGGACAGGGAACGCGGAGACCCAGTACTTC. It specifies CASSKRTGNAETQYF.

The gene calls are TRBV25-1 and TRBJ1-1; D possibly corresponds to TRBD1 (5 bases). The CDR3 totals 15 residues. Trimming removed 1 base from V and 2 bases from J, with 11 bases in between. Germline CDR1 is MGHDK and CDR2 is SYGVNS. The DNA of the CDR3 is TGTGCCAGCAGTGAATTTTTGGGGCCTAACACTGAAGCTTTCTTT. It encodes CASSEFLGPNTEAFF.

This clone was detected once. CDR3 coding DNA: TGTGCCAGCTCAACAACCTTGGATACGCAGTATTTT. Residues: CASSTTLDTQYF. The chain employs TRBV18 and TRBJ2-3; unclear D gene. This CDR3 region has 12 residues. CDR1 is KGHSH and CDR2 is LQKENI in the germline V gene. Trimming removed 5 bases from V and 6 bases from J, with 9 bases in between.

This clone was seen more than once but under ten times. The chain has TRBV28 and TRBJ2-3, with 7 nucleotides matching TRBD1. Germline V gives CDR1 MDHEN, CDR2 SYDVKM. The CDR3 is 15 residues long. V lost 6 bases and J lost 4; bases outside the gene matches: 10. The CDR3 is CASSPRQGTADTQYF. Here the CDR3 DNA reads TGTGCCAGCAGCCCCCGACAGGGAACGGCAGATACGCAGTATTTT.

In its sample, this clone was seen many times. The V gene is TRBV4-1, the J gene TRBJ1-3; D gene uncertain. The CDR3 totals 13 residues. V shed 0 bases and J shed 3 bases, with 3 bases lying between them. Per the germline V gene, CDR1 is MGHRA and CDR2 is YSYEKL. The CDR3 loop reads CASSQEIGNTIYF. CDR3 coding DNA: TGCGCCAGCAGCCAAGAAATTGGAAACACCATATATTTT.

V is TRBV19 and J is TRBJ2-3, with D unclear. V lost 2 bases, J lost 1 base, and 13 bases lay in between. This CDR3 contains 16 residues. Germline values: CDR1 LNHDA, CDR2 SQIVND (reference sequence). The CDR3 loop is CASSIPHSQGTDTQYF. The CDR3 DNA follows: TGTGCCAGTAGTATACCACACAGTCAGGGCACAGATACGCAGTATTTT.

This rearrangement joins TRBV6-5 to TRBJ1-4; no reliable D call. Per germline, CDR1 MNHEY and CDR2 SVGAGI. CDR3 length equals 11 residues. V shed 4 bases and J shed 12 bases, with 9 bases lying between them. In nucleotides, the CDR3 is TGTGCCAGCAGTTTCGGAGGGCAACTGTTTTTT. Protein product: CASSFGGQLFF.

The chain is built from TRBV6-6 and TRBJ1-2, with 9 nucleotides matching TRBD1. There are 14 residues in the CDR3. From germline, CDR1 is MNHNY and CDR2 SVGAGI (reference sequence). J lost 8 bases, V lost 7 bases, and 11 bases had no gene match. Here the CDR3 DNA reads TGTGCCAGCAATCTCGACAGGGGGGCTAGGGGCTACACCTTC. Encoded protein: CASNLDRGARGYTF.

This clone appeared a few times. The chain employs TRBV11-2 and TRBJ2-3; D not certain. Germline V lookup: CDR1 SGHAT, CDR2 FQNNGV. The CDR3 runs 14 residues. The V and J ends lost 2 bases and 11 bases respectively, with 17 bases between them. CDR3 DNA sequence: TGTGCCAGCAGCTTATGGAGCCGGGCCGACTTGCAGTATTTT. Translated, it gives CASSLWSRADLQYF.

The gene calls are TRBV19 and TRBJ1-5; D is ambiguous. V dropped 0 bases and J dropped 6 bases, with 6 bases sitting between them. This CDR3 is built from 13 residues. CDR1 and CDR2 (germline): LNHDA, SQIVND (reference sequence). The CDR3 here is CASSIDLFQPQHF. Here the CDR3 DNA reads TGTGCCAGTAGTATAGATTTATTTCAGCCCCAGCATTTT.

This clone has only one observation. The genes are TRBV25-1 and TRBJ2-7; D is undetermined. There are 11 residues in the CDR3. The germline V gene encodes CDR1 MGHDK and CDR2 SYGVNS. V lost 4 bases and J lost 0, with 1 base in between. CDR3 nucleotide sequence: TGTGCCAGCAGTGGCTCCTACGAGCAGTACTTC. Translated: CASSGSYEQYF.